This record looks at one T cell receptor (beta chain) sequence and its context. Its antigen remains unidentified. No qualities accompany the bases; no much larger clone lies one base away. Interpreted using the paper, the treatment or condition label stands for: in vitro stimulation with specific CMV peptide epitopes to enrich CMV-specific T cells. Inclusive of the bounding cysteine and phenylalanine, the CDR3 is 15 residues long. Just CDR3 DNA is preserved here, 45 bases in frame from base 1. V is pared back by 4 bases and J by 3 bases, with 13 bases lying between the germline termini. Sequences SGHTA (CDR1) and FQGNSA (CDR2) are obtained from the germline V gene. The data belong to a study of T cell repertoires in cytomegalovirus infection (dated by TCRdb to the late 2010s). Regarding the research as a whole: Recently identified HLA-C-restricted CMV epitopes, whose presentation resists viral immunomodulation, were targeted by peptide stimulations together with well-studied HLA-B-restricted epitopes. Donor HLA type was relevant to the analysis, as public TCR beta signatures indicated carriage of CMV infection together with the matching HLA type. Study-wide findings and limitations: The ex vivo response was dominated by HLA-C-restricted CMV-specific TCR beta clonotypes, which also provided the single most frequent clonotype in two of eight donors. Carriers of CMV infection plus the relevant HLA type were discriminated by the cumulative frequency of public TCR beta family members in the study cohort and in an independent approximately 360-donor cohort.

TCRdb records Illumina HiSeq 1500 as the sequencer. Using fastp at Q25 and MiXCR, TCRdb reprocessed the public reads and kept productive beta chains. Identical CDR3 proteins give one entry, which carries the most common genes and DNA. This sample gives 450,000 to 600,000 distinct CDR3 sequences in total; roughly a third of them show up just once. The ten largest clones capture about a sixth of the sample. This TCR was sampled from a human donor in good health (CMV status not recorded). Some clones in this sample may be carry-over from other donors' samples. The V and J genes are TRBV7-2 and TRBJ2-1; the D segment is perhaps TRBD1 or TRBD2, each sharing 5 matched bases. The input for sequencing was cultured PBMCs, taken from culture after CMV antigen stimulation. The CDR3 protein is CASSSPGRNYNEQFF. The DNA sequence is as follows: TGTGCCAGCAGCTCGCCGGGGCGGAACTACAATGAGCAGTTCTTC.